These 28 T cell receptor beta chains originate from one sample sequenced in a study of tumor-infiltrating lymphocytes in localized non-small cell lung cancer (dated by TCRdb to about 2021). The library relied on the immunoSEQ multiplex PCR assay. TCRdb's version of the immuneACCESS table is confined to in-frame rearrangements and falls short of the full clone set. An unresolved V gene accounts for under half of the shortfall where checked; the remainder is of unknown origin. In all, the sample holds 10,000 to 15,000 clones, and around 76% of those were seen once. Roughly a sixth of the sample belongs to the ten largest clones. The sample taken for sequencing was uninvolved lung tissue not adjacent to the tumor. The origin of the receptors is a human donor with non-small cell lung cancer.

The CDR3 region has the DNA TGTGCCAGTAGTACCTCACAGGGGATGAACACTGAAGCTTTCTTT. Its protein is CASSTSQGMNTEAFF. The rearrangement links TRBV19 to TRBJ1-1, with 7 nucleotides matching TRBD1. The CDR3 has 15 residues. Trimming removed 4 bases from V and 0 bases from J; junction bases left unmatched: 5. Germline-derived CDR1 and CDR2 are LNHDA and SQIVND (reference sequence).

The chain employs TRBV18 and TRBJ2-7; tentatively, D is TRBD1 or TRBD2 (5 bases each). CDR1 is KGHSH, CDR2 LQKENI, per germline. The V gene lost 3 bases and the J gene lost 6 bases, with 15 bases spanning the gap. This CDR3 comprises 14 residues. The CDR3 DNA reads TGTGCCAGCTCACCGCCGGGGCCCTGGGGCGAGCAGTACTTC. Its translation is CASSPPGPWGEQYF.

V usage is TRBV30 and J usage is TRBJ2-7, with D perhaps TRBD1 or TRBD2 (5 bases each). This CDR3 is 13 amino acids long. V was shortened by 5 bases and J by 7 bases, with 18 bases between the two germline ends. The germline V gene has CDR1 GTSNPN and CDR2 SVGIG (reference sequence). The CDR3 here is CAWSRDPPYEQYF. CDR3 sequence (DNA): TGTGCCTGGTCACGGGACCCCCCTTATGAGCAGTACTTC.

This chain uses TRBV30 with TRBJ1-1; the D is unclear. Germline V gene data show CDR1 as GTSNPN and CDR2 as SVGIG (reference sequence). The CDR3 is 13 residues long. With 4 bases removed from V and 0 bases from J, the gap between germline ends came to 9 bases. In nucleotides, the CDR3 is TGTGCCTGGATGGGGTGGATGAACACTGAAGCTTTCTTT. This codes for CAWMGWMNTEAFF.

The V gene is TRBV19, the J gene TRBJ1-2; D gene unclear. Germline V gene lookup returns CDR1 LNHDA and CDR2 SQIVND (reference sequence). There are 12 residues in the CDR3. Trimming left V 5 bases short and J 7 bases short, with 11 bases between. The CDR3 region is CASSWGGLGYTF. CDR3 DNA sequence: TGTGCCAGTAGTTGGGGTGGCCTTGGCTACACCTTC.

This clone occurred once. The CDR3 DNA is TGTGCCACGCACCACTCGTCAGGGGCCGATTACCAAGAGACCCAGTACTTC. This codes for CATHHSSGADYQETQYF. The chain has TRBV21-1 and TRBJ2-5; the table's TRBD1 call for D was not verified on the DNA. TRBV21-1 is described as a pseudogene. The CDR3 is 17 amino acids.

The gene calls are TRBV5-6 and TRBJ1-5; TRBD1 might be the D (5 bases). Germline CDR1 SGHDT, CDR2 YYEEEE. Trimming pared 4 bases from V and 2 bases from J, leaving 16 bases between. CDR3 size: 16 residues. CDR3 in amino acids: CASSGYSGGRNQPQHF. CDR3 nucleotides: TGTGCCAGCAGCGGTTACTCCGGGGGTCGCAATCAGCCCCAGCATTTT.

The chain couples TRBV27 to TRBJ2-2; D is ambiguous. V lost 1 base and J 4 bases, leaving 4 bases between the germline ends. The CDR3 spans 13 residues. Germline-derived CDR1 and CDR2 are MNHEY and SMNVEV (reference sequence). The CDR3 nucleotides are TGTGCCAGCAGTTTATTTGGCACCGGGGAGCTGTTTTTT. Protein sequence: CASSLFGTGELFF.

The V and J genes are TRBV6-5 and TRBJ1-3; D not certain. In germline, CDR1 is MNHEY, CDR2 SVGAGI. The V and J ends lost 6 bases and 4 bases respectively, with 16 bases between them. This CDR3 is built from 15 residues. CDR3 bases: TGTGCCAGCAGCCGCGTACTTGGGTTGGGAAACACCATATATTTT. Translation gives CASSRVLGLGNTIYF.

This clone was found a few times. The rearrangement joins TRBV5-6 to TRBJ2-2; 7 bases line up with TRBD1. There are 15 residues in the CDR3. Germline lookup yields CDR1 SGHDT and CDR2 YYEEEE. The J segment lost 2 bases and the V segment lost 8 bases, leaving 9 bases of the junction unmatched. CDR3 residues: CASCQWDRNTGELFF. CDR3 DNA sequence: TGTGCCAGTTGTCAGTGGGACAGAAACACCGGGGAGCTGTTTTTT.

This chain links TRBV10-3 with TRBJ1-1, with 7 bases matching TRBD1. This CDR3 region has 15 residues. Germline CDR1 and CDR2: ENHRY and SYGVKD. V trimming: 4 bases; J trimming: 5 bases; junction bases outside the gene matches: 10. The CDR3 DNA reads TGTGCCATCAGTGGGGGACAGTACGGGGCAACTGAAGCTTTCTTT. It codes for CAISGGQYGATEAFF.

The chain recombines TRBV5-1 with TRBJ2-1, with unresolved D. The CDR3 length is 14 residues. Trimming cost V 4 bases and J 5 bases, with 13 bases left between them. Looked up from germline, CDR1 is SGHRS and CDR2 is YFSETQ. The chain's CDR3 is CASSASRNDNEQFF. In DNA, the CDR3 is TGCGCCAGCAGCGCTTCTAGGAACGACAATGAGCAGTTCTTC.

The J gene is TRBJ1-3, the V gene TRBV2; TRBD1 aligns across 9 bases. CDR1 is SNHLY and CDR2 is FYNNEI in the germline V gene. This CDR3 has 17 residues. V was clipped by 1 base and J by 2 bases; unmatched bases: 6. The CDR3 reads CASSEVTGGPAGNTIYF. In nucleotides, the CDR3 is TGTGCCAGCAGTGAAGTGACAGGGGGTCCCGCTGGAAACACCATATATTTT.

Only one count was recorded for this clone. The chain has TRBV15 and TRBJ2-7, with D hard to call. Looked up from germline, CDR1 is LNHNV and CDR2 is YYDKDF (reference sequence). The CDR3 consists of 14 residues. V lost 0 bases to trimming and J lost 2 bases, with 8 bases between them. Here the CDR3 reads CATSRDWGTYEQYF. The CDR3 region has the DNA TGTGCCACCAGCAGAGATTGGGGTACCTACGAGCAGTACTTC.

This clone was seen only a few times. The rearrangement uses TRBV7-8 and TRBJ2-7; D not certain. Germline V gene lookup returns CDR1 SGHVS and CDR2 FQNEAQ. Deletions cut 8 bases from V and 3 bases from J, with 11 bases between. The CDR3 totals 12 residues. The CDR3 here is CASGSMDYEQYF. CDR3 bases: TGTGCCAGCGGTTCGATGGACTACGAGCAGTACTTC.

This chain joins TRBV14 and TRBJ2-1; 7 positions agree with TRBD1. V trimming: 0 bases; J trimming: 3 bases; junction bases outside the gene matches: 8. The CDR3 covers 17 residues. Germline V gives CDR1 SGHDN, CDR2 FVKESK. CDR3 residues: CASSQDGPDRYYNEQFF. In DNA, the CDR3 is TGTGCCAGCAGCCAAGACGGCCCGGACAGGTACTACAATGAGCAGTTCTTC.

The rearrangement links TRBV29-1 to TRBJ2-3; 8 bases are shared with TRBD2. J was trimmed by 6 bases and V by 6 bases; bases with no gene match: 8. The CDR3 spans 13 residues. Germline CDR1 is SQVTM and CDR2 is ANQGSEA. Here the CDR3 reads CSVDSGATDTQYF. The CDR3 nucleotides read TGCAGCGTAGATAGCGGGGCAACCGATACGCAGTATTTT.

This chain joins TRBV28 and TRBJ1-2; unclear D gene. CDR3 length equals 15 residues. Germline V gene data show CDR1 as MDHEN and CDR2 as SYDVKM. Trimming stripped 7 bases from V and 4 bases from J, with 19 bases between. CDR3 protein: CASTTGSGVVYGYTF. Here the CDR3 DNA reads TGTGCCAGCACGACTGGATCGGGTGTTGTCTATGGCTACACCTTC.

The CDR3 protein is CASSRGQGHSGELFF. As DNA, the CDR3 is TGTGCCAGCAGCCGGGGACAGGGCCACTCCGGGGAGCTGTTTTTT. The chain is built from TRBV7-3 and TRBJ2-2; 9 bases map to TRBD1. CDR3 length: 15 residues. With 5 bases clipped from V and 6 bases from J, the junction kept 7 bases outside the gene matches. CDR1 SGHTA and CDR2 FQGTGA come from the germline V gene.

This chain connects TRBV11-2 to TRBJ2-5; 8 bases align to TRBD1. From germline, CDR1 is SGHAT and CDR2 FQNNGV. CDR3 length: 14 amino acids. The junction had 6 bases not matched to a gene; V was cut back by 2 bases and J by 7 bases. Here the CDR3 reads CASSLRTGWVTQYF. The CDR3 DNA reads as TGTGCCAGCAGCTTACGGACAGGGTGGGTGACCCAGTACTTC.

This chain links TRBV19 with TRBJ1-5; D ambiguous. The CDR3 is 15 residues long. The germline V gene encodes CDR1 LNHDA and CDR2 SQIVND (reference sequence). V was clipped by 3 bases and J by 7 bases, with 16 bases between them. The CDR3 loop is CASSIRRGPGQPQHF. DNA of the CDR3: TGTGCCAGTAGTATTCGCCGGGGTCCGGGGCAGCCCCAGCATTTT.

This sequence joins TRBV6-5 and TRBJ1-3; weak D call: TRBD1 (5 bases). This CDR3 is 15 amino acids long. The ends were cut back, 3 bases at V and 4 bases at J, with 13 bases in the middle. CDR1 and CDR2 (germline): MNHEY, SVGAGI. For the CDR3, the DNA is TGTGCCAGCAGTTATACTGGGACTATCGGAAACACCATATATTTT. Amino acids: CASSYTGTIGNTIYF.

This chain connects TRBV28 to TRBJ1-5, with D possibly being TRBD1 (5 bases). The CDR3 runs 13 residues. V lost 10 bases to trimming and J lost 9 bases, with 19 bases between them. The V gene's germline CDR1 is MDHEN and CDR2 SYDVKM. CDR3 bases: TGTGCCATCCGGGGGACCCCGTTCCGGCCCCAGCATTTT. Translating gives CAIRGTPFRPQHF. Full variable domain (remainder filled in from reference TRBV28 and TRBJ1-5): DVKVTQSSRYLVKRTGEKVFLECVQDMDHENMFWYRQDPGLGLRLIYFSYDVKMKEKGDIPEGYSVSREKKERFSLILESASTNQTSMYLCAIRGTPFRPQHFGDGTRLSIL.

The V gene is TRBV4-1, the J gene TRBJ2-1, with 7 positions matching TRBD1. The CDR3 is 15 amino acids. CDR1 and CDR2 from the germline V gene are MGHRA and YSYEKL. V trimming: 4 bases; J trimming: 5 bases; junction bases outside the gene matches: 8. The CDR3, as DNA: TGCGCCAGCAGCCGAAGGACAGGACTCGACAATGAGCAGTTCTTC. It translates to CASSRRTGLDNEQFF.

The chain couples TRBV30 to TRBJ2-7, with TRBD2 as a possible D gene (5 bases). The CDR3 sequence is 11 residues long. CDR1 and CDR2 from the germline V gene are GTSNPN and SVGIG (reference sequence). The V and J ends lost 5 bases and 3 bases respectively, with 8 bases between them. CDR3 DNA: TGTGCCTGGGGCACTAGCTACGAGCAGTACTTC. Encoded protein: CAWGTSYEQYF.

The chain recombines TRBV30 with TRBJ1-1; D possibly corresponds to TRBD1 (5 bases). The CDR3 sequence is 12 residues long. Germline loops: CDR1 GTSNPN, CDR2 SVGIG (reference sequence). The V and J ends lost 2 bases and 4 bases respectively, with 8 bases between them. The CDR3 loop reads CAWSQGSTEAFF. Here the CDR3 DNA reads TGTGCCTGGAGTCAGGGTAGCACTGAAGCTTTCTTT.

V gene TRBV6-5 combines with J gene TRBJ1-2, with a possible D match to TRBD1 (6 bases). The CDR3 totals 15 residues. V was trimmed by 8 bases and J by 4 bases, leaving 20 bases between them. Germline V gene sequence: CDR1 MNHEY, CDR2 SVGAGI. DNA of the CDR3: TGTGCCAGCCGGGCTGGGACATTCCTCCTCTATGGCTACACCTTC. Protein product: CASRAGTFLLYGYTF.

This clone was seen a single time. The genes are TRBV7-2 and TRBJ1-1; D uncertain. CDR1 is SGHTA and CDR2 is FQGNSA in the germline V gene. The CDR3 is 12 amino acids. V was clipped by 4 bases and J by 2 bases, with 5 bases between them. CDR3: CASSSRNTEAFF. CDR3 nucleotides: TGTGCCAGCAGCTCCCGTAACACTGAAGCTTTCTTT.